These 8 T cell receptor beta chains originate from one sample sequenced in a study of T cells in Graves' hyperthyroidism and ophthalmopathy. TCR beta CDR3 region amplification was performed from RNA transcripts. Researchers ran a first-round RT-PCR on the TCR CDR3 using the HTBI primer set. TCRdb re-called the multiplex PCR reads through MiXCR, storing one row per CDR3 protein. The sample lists hundreds of thousands of distinct CDR3 sequences, roughly a third seen once, with less than 35% in the top ten. Material for sequencing was blood. All receptors derive from a woman aged 40-49 years with Graves' hyperthyroidism.

The gene calls are TRBV20-1 and TRBJ1-3; 12 nucleotides agree with TRBD1. This CDR3 spans 17 amino acids. The trim removed 5 bases at V and 0 bases at J, leaving 8 bases unmatched. The germline CDR1 and CDR2 sequences are DFQATT and SNEGSKA (reference sequence). In nucleotides, the CDR3 is TGCAGTGCTTCGTCCGGGACAGGGGGCAGCTCTGGAAACACCATATATTTT. Its translation: CSASSGTGGSSGNTIYF.

This clonotype was counted between two and nine times. This chain links TRBV6-5 with TRBJ1-1; D unresolved. Germline CDR1 and CDR2: MNHEY and SVGAGI. Trimming stripped 2 bases from V and 1 base from J, with 8 bases between. CDR3 length equals 14 residues. The chain's CDR3 is CASSYDWRNTEAFF. The CDR3 coding sequence is TGTGCCAGCAGTTACGATTGGAGGAACACTGAAGCTTTCTTT.

With respect to this clonotype: One junction end does not reproduce the germline sequence, and a read error may be involved. The chain combines TRBV10-2 with TRBJ2-7; 9 bases are a match to TRBD1. CDR1 and CDR2 (germline): WSHSY, SAAADI. This CDR3 comprises 14 residues. The CDR3 nucleotides read TGTGCCAGCAGCCGGGGACAGGGCCCTTACGAGCAGTACTTC. Amino acid sequence: CASSRGQGPYEQYF.

This clonotype was found a few times. V is TRBV11-2 and J is TRBJ2-7; D is unclear. The CDR3 loop spans 13 amino acids. The ends were cut back, 7 bases at V and 0 bases at J, with 10 bases in the middle. Germline lookup yields CDR1 SGHAT and CDR2 FQNNGV. DNA for the CDR3: TGTGCCAGCAAGGTTACCAGCTCCTACGAGCAGTACTTC. Translation gives CASKVTSSYEQYF.

V gene TRBV2 combines with J gene TRBJ2-2; D might be TRBD1 (6 bases). V was shortened by 2 bases and J by 8 bases, with 15 bases between the two germline ends. There are 15 residues in the CDR3. CDR1 is SNHLY, CDR2 FYNNEI, per germline. In DNA, the CDR3 is TGTGCCAGCAGTGAAAGTCGTTTCGGGACAGGGGAGCTGTTTTTT. It is translated as CASSESRFGTGELFF.

There are a few counts of this clonotype. The chain recombines TRBV6-5 with TRBJ2-6; the D gene is possibly TRBD1 (6 bases). This CDR3 is built from 16 residues. The V and J ends lost 7 bases and 0 bases respectively, with 13 bases between them. CDR1 and CDR2 from the germline V gene are MNHEY and SVGAGI. The CDR3 nucleotides are TGTGCCAGCACAGGGGAAACCAACTCTGGGGCCAACGTCCTGACTTTC. Its protein is CASTGETNSGANVLTF.

The chain has TRBV7-9 and TRBJ2-3, with D uncertain. Between the trimmed V and J ends, which lost 8 bases and 10 bases, there was a span of 16 bases. Germline V gives CDR1 SEHNR, CDR2 FQNEAQ (reference sequence). This CDR3 is 12 amino acids long. CDR3 sequence reads: CASDDAARAQYF. The CDR3 bases are TGTGCCAGCGACGATGCGGCCCGGGCGCAGTATTTT.

V and J are TRBV18 and TRBJ2-6; D gene ambiguous. From germline, CDR1 is KGHSH and CDR2 LQKENI. The CDR3 spans 15 residues. V shed 4 bases and J shed 1 base, with 8 bases lying between them. The CDR3, as DNA: TGTGCCAGCTCACACAAGGGTTCTGGGGCCAACGTCCTGACTTTC. This encodes CASSHKGSGANVLTF.